This entry features one T cell receptor beta chain sequence. Its matching antigen is unknown. TCRdb keeps only in-frame clones here, not all; method: immunoSEQ multiplex PCR. The table includes 70,000 to 80,000 clones, roughly 81% detected once. This sample is part of a study of OX40 agonist ivuxolimab in advanced cancers. The study, taken as a whole, reports: Also present in some nonresponders was a low level of normalized T-cell clonal expansion.

Any history of autoimmune disease or systemic immunosuppression disqualified patients. Blood samples were obtained at baseline, cycle 4 day 1, and cycle 7 day 1. This CDR3 is built from 15 residues. Trimming took off 1 base at V and 1 base at J, with 8 bases between the two ends. Germline CDR1 and CDR2: MNHNY and SVGAGI (reference sequence). The origin of this receptor is an adult with an advanced solid tumor such as melanoma, head and neck, liver or kidney cancer. The sample in question was CD4+ or CD8+ T cells sorted from blood, obtained in a trial of the OX40 agonist ivuxolimab. The chain joins TRBV6-6 to TRBJ1-3; D uncertain. Written as DNA, the CDR3 is TGTGCCAGCAGTTACTTGCTCTCGTCTGGAAACACCATATATTTT. Protein product: CASSYLLSSGNTIYF.